Listed below are T cell receptor beta chains from one sample, sequenced in a study of blood T cell repertoires in COVID-19. Produced via immunoSEQ multiplex PCR; TCRdb's table is partial and in-frame only. The sample consists of 150,000 to 200,000 clones, 60% to 80% of them appearing once. The sequenced sample was PBMCs or T cells enriched from blood (not recorded which). The receptors were gathered from a woman aged 50 to 60 who had recovered from COVID-19. Each CDR3 is given with its conserved first and last residue. Fields, in order: clone size, J gene, D gene, V gene, CDR3 DNA, CDR3 protein. D genes are given only for firm matches. Clone size is not always given. Where it is, it says once, few, many or a class for expanded clones.

clone size: .
J gene: TRBJ1-5
D gene: .
V gene: TRBV15
CDR3 DNA: TGTGCCACCAGCAGAGATCACCCGTATGTAGGGGGCAATCAGCCCCAGCATTTT
CDR3 protein: CATSRDHPYVGGNQPQHF

clone size: few
J gene: TRBJ2-7
D gene: .
V gene: TRBV28
CDR3 DNA: TGTGCCAGCAGTTTGCCCAGCGGGTATCTTGGCTACGAGCAGTACTTC
CDR3 protein: CASSLPSGYLGYEQYF

clone size: .
J gene: TRBJ2-1
D gene: TRBD2
V gene: TRBV7-2
CDR3 DNA: TGTGCCAGCAGCTTTTCGGGACTAGCGGGAGATGAGCAGTTCTTC
CDR3 protein: CASSFSGLAGDEQFF

clone size: .
J gene: TRBJ2-7
D gene: .
V gene: TRBV27
CDR3 DNA: TGTGCCAGCAGTTTAGGACGGACTGGGAGCCCCGAGCAGTACTTC
CDR3 protein: CASSLGRTGSPEQYF

clone size: .
J gene: TRBJ1-6
D gene: .
V gene: TRBV1
CDR3 DNA: TGCACCAGCAGCCACCCACCGGGAAACTTCGGGTCCTCCTATAATTCACCCCTCCACTTT
CDR3 protein: CTSSHPPGNFGSSYNSPLHF

clone size: once
J gene: TRBJ1-3
D gene: .
V gene: TRBV29-1
CDR3 DNA: TGCAGCGTTTACGAAGACAGGCCGCCTGGAAACACCATATATTTT
CDR3 protein: CSVYEDRPPGNTIYF

clone size: .
J gene: TRBJ2-1
D gene: TRBD2
V gene: TRBV7-9
CDR3 DNA: TGTGCCAGCAGCCGACGACTAGCGGGAGAGAGTGAGCAGTTCTTC
CDR3 protein: CASSRRLAGESEQFF

clone size: once
J gene: TRBJ2-3
D gene: .
V gene: TRBV27
CDR3 DNA: TGTGCCAGCGGAATGGCGGGAAGGAGGGATACGCAGTATTTT
CDR3 protein: CASGMAGRRDTQYF

clone size: .
J gene: TRBJ2-7
D gene: TRBD2
V gene: TRBV7-2
CDR3 DNA: TGTGCCAGCAGCAGAGAGACTAGCGGGAACTACGAGCAGTACTTC
CDR3 protein: CASSRETSGNYEQYF

clone size: .
J gene: TRBJ2-7
D gene: .
V gene: TRBV16
CDR3 DNA: TGTGCCAGCAGCCAATCGGGGCAGGGCGAGCAGTACTTC
CDR3 protein: CASSQSGQGEQYF

clone size: .
J gene: TRBJ2-1
D gene: .
V gene: TRBV18
CDR3 DNA: TGTGCCAGCTCACCACCACTAGCAAGTAATGAGCAGTTCTTC
CDR3 protein: CASSPPLASNEQFF

clone size: .
J gene: TRBJ2-1
D gene: .
V gene: TRBV7-2
CDR3 DNA: TGTGCCAGCAGCTTAGAAGCGAGCTCCTACAATGAGCAGTTCTTC
CDR3 protein: CASSLEASSYNEQFF

clone size: .
J gene: TRBJ2-2
D gene: TRBD2
V gene: TRBV7-2
CDR3 DNA: TGTGCCAGCAGCCGGGGGGGGACTAGCGACACCGGGGAGCTGTTTTTT
CDR3 protein: CASSRGGTSDTGELFF

clone size: .
J gene: TRBJ1-1
D gene: .
V gene: TRBV7-2
CDR3 DNA: TGTGCCAGCAGTCCCGGGGTGGCCACTGAAGCTTTCTTT
CDR3 protein: CASSPGVATEAFF

clone size: few
J gene: TRBJ2-1
D gene: TRBD2
V gene: TRBV28
CDR3 DNA: TGTGCCAGCAGTCGTAGCGGGAGCGGCTCAAATGAGCAGTTCTTC
CDR3 protein: CASSRSGSGSNEQFF

clone size: .
J gene: TRBJ1-2
D gene: .
V gene: TRBV3-1/TRBV3-2
CDR3 DNA: TGTGCCAGCAGCCAAGATGGGCAGCCTAACTATGGCTACACCTTC
CDR3 protein: CASSQDGQPNYGYTF

clone size: once
J gene: TRBJ1-1
D gene: .
V gene: TRBV6-2/TRBV6-3
CDR3 DNA: TGTGCCAGCAGTTACTCTGTCGAGAGGGCTTTCTTT
CDR3 protein: CASSYSVERAFF

clone size: few
J gene: TRBJ2-3
D gene: TRBD1
V gene: TRBV5-4
CDR3 DNA: TGTGCCAGCAGATCCGGGTCAGGGGGCGGGAACACAGATACGCAGTATTTT
CDR3 protein: CASRSGSGGGNTDTQYF

clone size: .
J gene: TRBJ2-1
D gene: TRBD2
V gene: TRBV28
CDR3 DNA: TGTGCCAGCAGCTCCGGGACTAGCGGGAGTGCCGCACCCTACAATGAGCAGTTCTTC
CDR3 protein: CASSSGTSGSAAPYNEQFF

clone size: .
J gene: TRBJ2-3
D gene: TRBD2
V gene: TRBV11-2
CDR3 DNA: TGTGCCAGCAGCTTCCGCGGACTAGCGGGTAGCACAGATACGCAGTATTTT
CDR3 protein: CASSFRGLAGSTDTQYF

clone size: .
J gene: TRBJ1-2
D gene: .
V gene: TRBV19
CDR3 DNA: TGTGCCAGTAGTCTTCCCTCTTCGAAGGGGGGGGGCGGTGGCTACACCTTC
CDR3 protein: CASSLPSSKGGGGGYTF

clone size: .
J gene: TRBJ2-3
D gene: .
V gene: TRBV3-1/TRBV3-2
CDR3 DNA: TGTGCCAGCAGCCAAACCCCCCAGGCGGTAAGCGGGAGCACAGATACGCAGTATTTT
CDR3 protein: CASSQTPQAVSGSTDTQYF

clone size: once
J gene: TRBJ2-1
D gene: TRBD1
V gene: TRBV19
CDR3 DNA: TGTGCCAGTAGTGCCGGGACGTCCCAAGGGGGCCTCTACAATGAGCAGTTCTTC
CDR3 protein: CASSAGTSQGGLYNEQFF

clone size: .
J gene: TRBJ2-1
D gene: .
V gene: TRBV12-3/TRBV12-4
CDR3 DNA: TGTGCCAGCAGTTTAGATAGCCATGAGCAGTTCTTC
CDR3 protein: CASSLDSHEQFF

clone size: .
J gene: TRBJ2-7
D gene: TRBD2
V gene: TRBV5-1
CDR3 DNA: TGCGCCAGCAGCTTGGCCGCGGGAGCGTCCTACGAGCAGTACTTC
CDR3 protein: CASSLAAGASYEQYF

clone size: .
J gene: TRBJ1-2
D gene: TRBD1
V gene: TRBV19
CDR3 DNA: TGTGCCAGTAGACCCAGGGGGCCCTATGGCTACACCTTC
CDR3 protein: CASRPRGPYGYTF

clone size: .
J gene: TRBJ2-7
D gene: TRBD1
V gene: TRBV3-1/TRBV3-2
CDR3 DNA: TGTGCCAGCAGCCAAGTGGGACAGGCCTCCTACGAGCAGTACTTC
CDR3 protein: CASSQVGQASYEQYF

clone size: many
J gene: TRBJ1-6
D gene: .
V gene: TRBV7-8
CDR3 DNA: TGTGCCAGCAGCTTAGTCAGTAGACGGGGAAGAAATTCACCCCTCCACTTT
CDR3 protein: CASSLVSRRGRNSPLHF

clone size: .
J gene: TRBJ2-5
D gene: .
V gene: TRBV7-6
CDR3 DNA: TGTGCCAGCAGCTTAGGGCAGACCCAGTACTTC
CDR3 protein: CASSLGQTQYF

clone size: .
J gene: TRBJ1-1
D gene: .
V gene: TRBV9
CDR3 DNA: TGTGCCAGCAGCGCCCCGGGAACCTTGAACACTGAAGCTTTCTTT
CDR3 protein: CASSAPGTLNTEAFF

clone size: .
J gene: TRBJ1-4
D gene: TRBD1
V gene: TRBV4-3
CDR3 DNA: TGCGCCAGCAGCCAAGCTCCAATACCCGGGACAGCAACTAATGAAAAACTGTTTTTT
CDR3 protein: CASSQAPIPGTATNEKLFF

clone size: .
J gene: TRBJ2-7
D gene: TRBD1
V gene: TRBV29-1
CDR3 DNA: TGCAGCGTGGGACAGGGGTCCTCCTACGAGCAGTACTTC
CDR3 protein: CSVGQGSSYEQYF

clone size: .
J gene: TRBJ1-1
D gene: .
V gene: TRBV7-3
CDR3 DNA: TGTGCCAGCAGCACCCAGCCGGGAACTGAAGCTTTCTTT
CDR3 protein: CASSTQPGTEAFF

clone size: many
J gene: TRBJ2-5
D gene: .
V gene: TRBV5-1
CDR3 DNA: TGCGCCAGCAGCTTGGCTAGCCCAGAGACCCAGTACTTC
CDR3 protein: CASSLASPETQYF

clone size: .
J gene: TRBJ2-3
D gene: TRBD1
V gene: TRBV10-1
CDR3 DNA: TGCGCCTCCCGGGACAGGGGCACAGATACGCAGTATTTT
CDR3 protein: CASRDRGTDTQYF

clone size: .
J gene: TRBJ2-1
D gene: .
V gene: TRBV11-2
CDR3 DNA: TGTGCCAGCAGCCCGGAAGGGGGCTCCTACAATGAGCAGTTCTTC
CDR3 protein: CASSPEGGSYNEQFF

clone size: few
J gene: TRBJ1-6
D gene: .
V gene: TRBV2
CDR3 DNA: TGTGCCAGCAGTGAACGGACCGGGGGAAATTCACCCCTCCACTTT
CDR3 protein: CASSERTGGNSPLHF

clone size: once
J gene: TRBJ2-1
D gene: TRBD2
V gene: TRBV6-1
CDR3 DNA: TGTGCCAGCAGTGACGGACGGACTAGCGGGAGGTCCCGCTCCTACAATGAGCAGTTCTTC
CDR3 protein: CASSDGRTSGRSRSYNEQFF

clone size: .
J gene: TRBJ1-5
D gene: .
V gene: TRBV2
CDR3 DNA: TGTGCCAGCAGTGAAAGTTTAGGAGTTAATCAGCCCCAGCATTTT
CDR3 protein: CASSESLGVNQPQHF

clone size: few
J gene: TRBJ1-2
D gene: .
V gene: TRBV24-1
CDR3 DNA: TGTGCCACCAGTGGGCAGTCCTATGGCTACACCTTC
CDR3 protein: CATSGQSYGYTF

clone size: .
J gene: TRBJ2-7
D gene: .
V gene: TRBV16
CDR3 DNA: TGTGCCAGCAGCCCTCTGTACGAGCAGTACTTC
CDR3 protein: CASSPLYEQYF

clone size: .
J gene: TRBJ1-1
D gene: .
V gene: TRBV11-2
CDR3 DNA: TGTGCCAGCAGCTTGAGGGCTACCACCAGCCGGAACACTGAAGCTTTCTTT
CDR3 protein: CASSLRATTSRNTEAFF

clone size: .
J gene: TRBJ1-1
D gene: TRBD1
V gene: TRBV7-9
CDR3 DNA: TGTGCCAGCAGGTTATTACAGGGGAGGACTGAAGCTTTCTTT
CDR3 protein: CASRLLQGRTEAFF

clone size: .
J gene: TRBJ1-5
D gene: .
V gene: TRBV19
CDR3 DNA: TGTGCCAGTAGTATTTGGACAGCCGGGGAGTCGCCCCAGCATTTT
CDR3 protein: CASSIWTAGESPQHF

clone size: .
J gene: TRBJ2-1
D gene: .
V gene: TRBV29-1
CDR3 DNA: TGCAGCGTGAGAGACAGGATAGACAATGAGCAGTTCTTC
CDR3 protein: CSVRDRIDNEQFF

clone size: .
J gene: TRBJ2-7
D gene: TRBD2
V gene: TRBV27
CDR3 DNA: TGTGCCAGCAGTTTGCGGGGGGCCTACGAGCAGTACTTC
CDR3 protein: CASSLRGAYEQYF

clone size: .
J gene: TRBJ2-1
D gene: TRBD2
V gene: TRBV7-2
CDR3 DNA: TGTGCCAGCAGCCCCATTAGCGGGTCGTGGGTTTCGGATGAGCAGTTCTTC
CDR3 protein: CASSPISGSWVSDEQFF

clone size: .
J gene: TRBJ2-5
D gene: TRBD1
V gene: TRBV7-2
CDR3 DNA: TGTGCCAGCAGCCGGGACAGGGAAGAGACCCAGTACTTC
CDR3 protein: CASSRDREETQYF

clone size: .
J gene: TRBJ2-7
D gene: .
V gene: TRBV19
CDR3 DNA: TGTGCCAGTAGTATACGGGACTCCTACGAGCAGTACTTC
CDR3 protein: CASSIRDSYEQYF

clone size: .
J gene: TRBJ1-2
D gene: TRBD1
V gene: TRBV7-8
CDR3 DNA: TGTGCCAGCAGCTTAAGCACAGGGGTTGGCGACTATGGCTACACCTTC
CDR3 protein: CASSLSTGVGDYGYTF

clone size: .
J gene: TRBJ1-2
D gene: .
V gene: TRBV29-1
CDR3 DNA: TGCAGCGTCCCTGGAAGAGGGTCTAACTATGGCTACACCTTC
CDR3 protein: CSVPGRGSNYGYTF

clone size: once
J gene: TRBJ1-2
D gene: .
V gene: TRBV4-1
CDR3 DNA: TGCGCCAGCAGCCAAGATGGGGCGGGGAACTATGGCTACACCTTC
CDR3 protein: CASSQDGAGNYGYTF

clone size: once
J gene: TRBJ2-1
D gene: TRBD2
V gene: TRBV7-2
CDR3 DNA: TGTGCCAGCAGCTCCGGACTAGCGGGACCACGTGAGCAGTTCTTC
CDR3 protein: CASSSGLAGPREQFF

clone size: .
J gene: TRBJ2-3
D gene: TRBD2
V gene: TRBV11-3
CDR3 DNA: TGTGCCAGCAGCTTAGATTACGGAATTCGGGGCGGGAGAAGAACAGATACGCAGTATTTT
CDR3 protein: CASSLDYGIRGGRRTDTQYF

clone size: few
J gene: TRBJ1-5
D gene: TRBD1
V gene: TRBV28
CDR3 DNA: TGTGCCAGCAGTTCCCCAGGGGGCAACCAGCCCCAGCATTTT
CDR3 protein: CASSSPGGNQPQHF

clone size: .
J gene: TRBJ1-4
D gene: TRBD1
V gene: TRBV6-5
CDR3 DNA: TGTGCCAGCAGCCGCCGACAGGGAACTAATGAAAAACTGTTTTTT
CDR3 protein: CASSRRQGTNEKLFF

clone size: .
J gene: TRBJ2-2
D gene: .
V gene: TRBV28
CDR3 DNA: TGTGCCAGCAGTTTAAAGCGGAGGGGCGGGGAGCTGTTTTTT
CDR3 protein: CASSLKRRGGELFF

clone size: .
J gene: TRBJ1-1
D gene: TRBD1
V gene: TRBV18
CDR3 DNA: TGTGCCAGCTCACCAAACCGGGACAGCAACACTGAAGCTTTCTTT
CDR3 protein: CASSPNRDSNTEAFF

clone size: .
J gene: TRBJ2-3
D gene: TRBD2
V gene: TRBV7-9
CDR3 DNA: TGTGCCAGCAGCTTAGCCAACCTGGGACTAGCGGATACGCAGTATTTT
CDR3 protein: CASSLANLGLADTQYF

clone size: .
J gene: TRBJ2-5
D gene: .
V gene: TRBV5-1
CDR3 DNA: TGCGCCAGCACCTCAATGGGGAGGTACCAAGAGACCCAGTACTTC
CDR3 protein: CASTSMGRYQETQYF